The 8 T cell receptor beta chains in this list originate from one sample, sequenced in a study of identical twins. A single record per CDR3 protein comes from TCRdb applying MiXCR to the 5' RACE reads. The sample has hundreds of thousands of distinct CDR3 sequences; roughly 20% are singletons. These data were also filed under a second study, of T cells expressing NK-cell markers.

Sequenced sample: PBMCs. The receptor set was obtained from a young woman in good health.

In its sample, this clonotype was seen a few times. This chain connects TRBV30 to TRBJ1-5, with D perhaps matching TRBD1 (5 bases). CDR3 length: 16 amino acids. With 0 bases removed from V and 0 bases from J, the gap between germline ends came to 12 bases. Germline CDR1 is GTSNPN and CDR2 is SVGIG (reference sequence). The CDR3 spells CAWSVRGRGSNQPQHF. CDR3 nucleotides: TGTGCCTGGAGTGTACGGGGACGGGGTAGCAATCAGCCCCAGCATTTT.

There are a few counts of this clonotype. The rearrangement links TRBV7-9 to TRBJ2-2, with TRBD2 as a possible D gene (6 bases). V lost 5 bases, J lost 3 bases, and 13 bases lay in between. CDR3 length: 15 amino acids. The V gene's germline CDR1 is SEHNR and CDR2 FQNEAQ (reference sequence). CDR3: CASSLDRDYTGELFF. The CDR3 region has the DNA TGTGCCAGCAGCCTGGACCGGGACTACACCGGGGAGCTGTTTTTT.

V and J are TRBV6-2 or TRBV6-3 and TRBJ2-2; D is ambiguous. From germline, CDR1 is MNHEY and CDR2 SVGEGT. CDR3 length: 15 amino acids. Trimming took off 7 bases at V and 0 bases at J, with 12 bases between the two ends. CDR3 residues: CASNHPPSNTGELFF. DNA of the CDR3: TGTGCCAGCAACCACCCCCCCTCGAACACCGGGGAGCTGTTTTTT.

In regard to this clonotype: Given a much more abundant clone one base away, this may be a read error. V gene TRBV6-6 combines with J gene TRBJ2-7; a possible D gene is TRBD2 (5 bases). Germline V CDR1 and CDR2: MNHNY, SVGAGI (reference sequence). The CDR3 has 13 amino acids. V was pared by 2 bases and J by 2 bases, with 7 bases between. The CDR3: CASSYEGAYEQYF. CDR3 bases: TGTGCCAGCAGTTACGAGGGAGCCTACGAGCAGTACTTC.

In its sample, this clonotype was seen a few times. DNA of the CDR3: TGCGCCAGCAGCTTGTGGGACAGTGACAATGAGCAGTTCTTC. This sequence encodes CASSLWDSDNEQFF. The chain recombines TRBV5-1 with TRBJ2-1; 7 nucleotides line up with TRBD1. The ends lost 1 base at V and 5 bases at J; junction bases unmatched: 3. CDR3 length: 14 residues. CDR1 SGHRS and CDR2 YFSETQ come from the germline V gene.

This clonotype has only one observation. This rearrangement joins TRBV6-5 to TRBJ1-1; the D is unclear. CDR3 length equals 17 residues. Germline assignment: CDR1 MNHEY and CDR2 SVGAGI. Trimming left V 0 bases short and J 10 bases short, with 24 bases between. CDR3 protein: CASSYSGIEGFASRAFF. In DNA form, the CDR3 reads TGTGCCAGCAGTTACTCGGGGATTGAGGGATTCGCCTCGCGAGCTTTCTTT.

This clonotype was counted a few times. The J gene is TRBJ2-1, the V gene TRBV7-2; the match to TRBD2 covers 10 bases. The CDR3 sequence is 16 residues long. V gave up 3 bases and J gave up 5 bases; unmatched junction bases: 7. Germline V gives CDR1 SGHTA, CDR2 FQGNSA. CDR3 sequence (DNA): TGTGCCAGCAGCTTCGTAGGGACTAGCGCCAACAATGAGCAGTTCTTC. Its protein is CASSFVGTSANNEQFF.

This clonotype has at least ten counts. The J gene is TRBJ2-6, the V gene TRBV6-1; D is undetermined. With 5 bases removed from V and 2 bases from J, the gap between germline ends came to 4 bases. This CDR3 region has 13 residues. Germline CDR1 is MNHNS and CDR2 is SASEGT. The CDR3 reads CASSPPGANVLTF. In DNA form, the CDR3 reads TGTGCCAGCAGTCCGCCTGGGGCCAACGTCCTGACTTTC.